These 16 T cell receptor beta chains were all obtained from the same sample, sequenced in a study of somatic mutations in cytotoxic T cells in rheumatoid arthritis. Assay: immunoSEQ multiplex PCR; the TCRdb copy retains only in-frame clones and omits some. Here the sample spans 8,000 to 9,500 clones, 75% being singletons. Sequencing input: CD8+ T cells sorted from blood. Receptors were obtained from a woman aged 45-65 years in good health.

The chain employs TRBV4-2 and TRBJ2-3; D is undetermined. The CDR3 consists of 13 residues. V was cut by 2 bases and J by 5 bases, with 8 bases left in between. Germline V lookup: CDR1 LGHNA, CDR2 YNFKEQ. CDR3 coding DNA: TGTGCCAGCAGCCAACTAGTCAGAGATACGCAGTATTTT. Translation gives CASSQLVRDTQYF.

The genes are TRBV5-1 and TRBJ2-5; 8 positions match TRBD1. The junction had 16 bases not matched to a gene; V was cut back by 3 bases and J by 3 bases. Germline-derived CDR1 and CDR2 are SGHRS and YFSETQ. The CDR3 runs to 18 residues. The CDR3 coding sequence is TGCGCCAGCAGCTCAACAGGGGGGCCAGCGAAAATAGAAGAGACCCAGTACTTC. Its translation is CASSSTGGPAKIEETQYF.

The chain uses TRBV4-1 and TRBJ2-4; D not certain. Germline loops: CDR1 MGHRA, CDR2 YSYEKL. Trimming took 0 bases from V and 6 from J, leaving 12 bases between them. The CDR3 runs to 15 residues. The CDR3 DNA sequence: TGCGCCAGCAGCCAAGATTTCGCTGTCGGAAACATTCAGTACTTC. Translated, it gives CASSQDFAVGNIQYF.

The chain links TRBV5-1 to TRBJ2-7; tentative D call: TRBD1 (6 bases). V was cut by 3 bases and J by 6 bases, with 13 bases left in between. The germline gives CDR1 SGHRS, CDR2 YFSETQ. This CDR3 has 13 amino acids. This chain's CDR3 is CASSYRIGGEQYF. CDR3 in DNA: TGCGCCAGCAGCTACCGGATAGGGGGCGAGCAGTACTTC.

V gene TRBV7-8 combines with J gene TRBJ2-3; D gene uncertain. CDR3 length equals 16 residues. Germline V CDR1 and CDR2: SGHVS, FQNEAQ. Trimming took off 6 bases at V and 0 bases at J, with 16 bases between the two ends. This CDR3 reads CASSDLIFTSTDTQYF. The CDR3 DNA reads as TGTGCCAGCAGTGACTTGATCTTTACTAGCACAGATACGCAGTATTTT. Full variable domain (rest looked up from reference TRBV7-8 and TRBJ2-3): GAGVSQSPRYKVAKRGQDVALRCDPISGHVSLFWYQQALGQGPEFLTYFQNEAQLDKSGLPSDRFFAERPEGSVSTLKIQRTQQEDSAVYLCASSDLIFTSTDTQYFGPGTRLTVL.

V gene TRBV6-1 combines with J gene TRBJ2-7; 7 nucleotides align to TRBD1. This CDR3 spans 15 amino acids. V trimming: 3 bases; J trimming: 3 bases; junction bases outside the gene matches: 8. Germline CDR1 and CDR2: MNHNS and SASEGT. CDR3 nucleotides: TGTGCCAGCAGTGACCTCATGACAGGGTACTACGAGCAGTACTTC. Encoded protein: CASSDLMTGYYEQYF.

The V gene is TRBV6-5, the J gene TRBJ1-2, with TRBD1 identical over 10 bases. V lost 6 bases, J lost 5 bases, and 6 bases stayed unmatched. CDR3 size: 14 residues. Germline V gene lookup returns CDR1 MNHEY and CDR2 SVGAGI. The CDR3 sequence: CASRAGTGVYGYTF. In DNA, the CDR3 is TGTGCCAGCAGAGCCGGGACAGGGGTGTATGGCTACACCTTC.

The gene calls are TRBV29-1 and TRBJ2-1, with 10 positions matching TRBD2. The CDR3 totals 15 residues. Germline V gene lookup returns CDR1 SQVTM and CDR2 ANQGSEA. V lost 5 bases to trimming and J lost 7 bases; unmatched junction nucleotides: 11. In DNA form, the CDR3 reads TGCAGCGTTACACCTAGCGGGGGCTGGGAAAATGAGCAGTTCTTC. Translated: CSVTPSGGWENEQFF.

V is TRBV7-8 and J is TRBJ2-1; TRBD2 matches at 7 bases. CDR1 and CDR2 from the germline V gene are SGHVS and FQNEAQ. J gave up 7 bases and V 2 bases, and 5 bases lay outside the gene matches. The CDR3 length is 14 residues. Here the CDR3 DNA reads TGTGCCAGCAGCTTATTAGCGGGCGTAAATGAGCAGTTCTTC. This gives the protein CASSLLAGVNEQFF. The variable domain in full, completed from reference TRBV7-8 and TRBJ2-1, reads GAGVSQSPRYKVAKRGQDVALRCDPISGHVSLFWYQQALGQGPEFLTYFQNEAQLDKSGLPSDRFFAERPEGSVSTLKIQRTQQEDSAVYLCASSLLAGVNEQFFGPGTRLTVL.

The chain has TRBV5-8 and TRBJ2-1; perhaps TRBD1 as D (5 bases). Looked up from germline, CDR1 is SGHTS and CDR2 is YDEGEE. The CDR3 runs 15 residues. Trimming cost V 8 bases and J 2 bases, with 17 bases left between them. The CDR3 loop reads CASNPGHAPYNEQFF. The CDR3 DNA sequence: TGTGCCAGTAACCCCGGACACGCGCCCTACAATGAGCAGTTCTTC.

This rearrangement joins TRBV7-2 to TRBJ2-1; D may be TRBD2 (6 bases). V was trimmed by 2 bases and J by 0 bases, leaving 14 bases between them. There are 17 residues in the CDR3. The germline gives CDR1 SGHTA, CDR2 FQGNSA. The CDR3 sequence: CASSLIGGLSSYNEQFF. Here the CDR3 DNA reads TGTGCCAGCAGCTTAATTGGGGGGTTAAGCTCCTACAATGAGCAGTTCTTC.

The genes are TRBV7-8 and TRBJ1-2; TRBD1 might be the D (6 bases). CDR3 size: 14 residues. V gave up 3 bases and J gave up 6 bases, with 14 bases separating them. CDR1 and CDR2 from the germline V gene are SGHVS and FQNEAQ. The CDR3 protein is CASSLGGGRHGYTF. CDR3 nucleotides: TGTGCCAGCAGCTTGGGAGGGGGGCGGCATGGCTACACCTTC.

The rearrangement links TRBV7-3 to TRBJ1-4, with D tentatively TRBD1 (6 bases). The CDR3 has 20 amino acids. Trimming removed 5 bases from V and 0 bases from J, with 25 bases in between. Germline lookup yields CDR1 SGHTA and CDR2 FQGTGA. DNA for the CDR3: TGTGCCAGCAGCCTCCACCGTCCGGACAGCCAGAGTGCAACTAATGAAAAACTGTTTTTT. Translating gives CASSLHRPDSQSATNEKLFF.

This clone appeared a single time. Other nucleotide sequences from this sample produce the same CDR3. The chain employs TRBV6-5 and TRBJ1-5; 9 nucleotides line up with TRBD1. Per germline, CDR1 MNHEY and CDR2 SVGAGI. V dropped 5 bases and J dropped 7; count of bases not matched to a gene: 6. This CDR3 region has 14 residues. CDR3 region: CASSEGTGLQPQHF. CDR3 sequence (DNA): TGTGCCAGCAGTGAGGGGACAGGGTTGCAGCCCCAGCATTTT.

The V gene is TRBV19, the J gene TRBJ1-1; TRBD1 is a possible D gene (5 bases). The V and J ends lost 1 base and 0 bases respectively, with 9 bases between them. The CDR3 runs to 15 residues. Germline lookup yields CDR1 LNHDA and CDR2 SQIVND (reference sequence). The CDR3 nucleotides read TGTGCCAGTAGTATAGTGGGGGGGGTGAACACTGAAGCTTTCTTT. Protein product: CASSIVGGVNTEAFF.

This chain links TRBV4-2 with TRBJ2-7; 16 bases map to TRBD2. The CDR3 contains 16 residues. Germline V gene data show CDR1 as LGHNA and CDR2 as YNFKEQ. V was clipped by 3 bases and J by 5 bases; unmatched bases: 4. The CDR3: CASSHSGTSGGDEQYF. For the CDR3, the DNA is TGTGCCAGCAGCCACTCCGGGACTAGCGGGGGGGACGAGCAGTACTTC.